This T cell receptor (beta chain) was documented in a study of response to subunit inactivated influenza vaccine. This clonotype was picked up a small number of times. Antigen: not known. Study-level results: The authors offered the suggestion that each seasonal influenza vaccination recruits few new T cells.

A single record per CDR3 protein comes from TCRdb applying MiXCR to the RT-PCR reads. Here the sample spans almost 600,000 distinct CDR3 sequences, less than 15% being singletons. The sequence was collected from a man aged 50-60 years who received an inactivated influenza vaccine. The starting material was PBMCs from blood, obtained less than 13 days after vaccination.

The CDR3, as DNA: TGTGCCAGCAGCCCCGGAGGCATCCTGAGCAACTATGGCTACACCTTC. This encodes CASSPGGILSNYGYTF. The rearrangement uses TRBV5-5 and TRBJ1-2; D not certain. The CDR3 length is 16 residues. V was clipped by 4 bases and J by 2 bases, with 18 bases between them. The germline CDR1 and CDR2 sequences are SGHKS and YYEKEE (reference sequence).